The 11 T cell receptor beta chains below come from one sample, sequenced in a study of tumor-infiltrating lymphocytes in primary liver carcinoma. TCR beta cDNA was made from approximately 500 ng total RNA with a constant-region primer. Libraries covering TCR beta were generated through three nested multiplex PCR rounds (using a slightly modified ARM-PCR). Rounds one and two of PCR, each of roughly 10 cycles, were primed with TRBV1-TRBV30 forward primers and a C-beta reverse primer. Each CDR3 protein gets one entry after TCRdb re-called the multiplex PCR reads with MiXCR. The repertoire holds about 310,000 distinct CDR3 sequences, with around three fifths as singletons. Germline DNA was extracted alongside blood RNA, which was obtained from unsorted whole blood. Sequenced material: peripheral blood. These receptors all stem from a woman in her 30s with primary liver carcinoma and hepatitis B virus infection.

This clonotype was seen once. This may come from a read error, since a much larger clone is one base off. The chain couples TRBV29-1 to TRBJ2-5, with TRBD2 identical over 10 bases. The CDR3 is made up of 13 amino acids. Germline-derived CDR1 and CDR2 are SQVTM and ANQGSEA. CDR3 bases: TGCAACGTTCTAGCGGGAGTCAGGGAGACCCAGTACTTC. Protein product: CNVLAGVRETQYF.

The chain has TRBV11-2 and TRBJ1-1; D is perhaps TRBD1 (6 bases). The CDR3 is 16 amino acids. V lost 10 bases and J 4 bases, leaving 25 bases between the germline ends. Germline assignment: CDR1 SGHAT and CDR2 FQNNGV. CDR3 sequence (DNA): TGTGCCAACAGTCCGGGAGGGGGTATTGGGGGCACTGAAGCTTTCTTT. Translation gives CANSPGGGIGGTEAFF. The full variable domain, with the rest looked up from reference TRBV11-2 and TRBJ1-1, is EAGVAQSPRYKIIEKRQSVAFWCNPISGHATLYWYQQILGQGPKLLIQFQNNGVVDDSQLPKDRFSAERLKGVDSTLKIQPAKLEDSAVYLCANSPGGGIGGTEAFFGQGTRLTVV.

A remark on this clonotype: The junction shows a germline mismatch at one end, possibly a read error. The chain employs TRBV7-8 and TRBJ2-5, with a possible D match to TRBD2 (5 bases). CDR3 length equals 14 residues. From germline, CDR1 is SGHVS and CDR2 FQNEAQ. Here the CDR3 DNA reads TGTGCCAGCAGCCTGACTACGGAGCAAGAGACCCACTACTTC. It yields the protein CASSLTTEQETHYF.

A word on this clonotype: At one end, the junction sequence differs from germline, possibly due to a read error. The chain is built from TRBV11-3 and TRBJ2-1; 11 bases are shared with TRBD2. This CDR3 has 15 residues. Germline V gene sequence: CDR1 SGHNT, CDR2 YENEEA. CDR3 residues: CASSSGLAVYNEQSF. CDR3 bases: TGTGCCAGCAGTTCGGGACTAGCGGTCTACAATGAGCAGTCCTTC. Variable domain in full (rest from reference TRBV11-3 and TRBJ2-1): EAGVVQSPRYKIIEKKQPVAFWCNPISGHNTLYWYLQNLGQGPELLIRYENEEAVDDSQLPKDRFSAERLKGVDSTLKIQPAELGDSAVYLCASSSGLAVYNEQSFGPGTRLTVL.

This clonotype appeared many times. CDR3 in amino acids: CASSFTANYGYTF. The CDR3 DNA is TGTGCCAGCAGTTTCACAGCTAACTATGGCTACACCTTC. The chain recombines TRBV6-5 with TRBJ1-2; D gene uncertain. Germline V gene sequence: CDR1 MNHEY, CDR2 SVGAGI. V lost 4 bases, J lost 0 bases, and 6 bases lay in between. This CDR3 is built from 13 residues.

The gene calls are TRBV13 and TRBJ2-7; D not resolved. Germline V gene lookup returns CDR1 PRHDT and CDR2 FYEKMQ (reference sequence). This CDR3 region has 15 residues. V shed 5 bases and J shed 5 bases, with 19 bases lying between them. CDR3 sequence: CASSHLTESAHEQYF. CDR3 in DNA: TGTGCCAGCAGCCACCTAACAGAGAGCGCCCACGAGCAGTACTTC.

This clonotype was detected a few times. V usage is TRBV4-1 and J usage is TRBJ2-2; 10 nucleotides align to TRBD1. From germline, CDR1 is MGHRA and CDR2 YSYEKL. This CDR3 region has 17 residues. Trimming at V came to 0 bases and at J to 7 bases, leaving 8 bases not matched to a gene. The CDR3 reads CASSQDKGQGNDGELFF. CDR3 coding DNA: TGCGCCAGCAGCCAAGATAAGGGACAGGGGAATGACGGGGAGCTGTTTTTT.

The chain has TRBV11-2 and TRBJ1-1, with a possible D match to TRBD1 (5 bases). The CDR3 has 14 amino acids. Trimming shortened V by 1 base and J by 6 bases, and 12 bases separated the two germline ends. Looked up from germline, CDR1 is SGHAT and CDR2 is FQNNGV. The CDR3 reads CASSLVGGRAEAFF. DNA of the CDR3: TGTGCCAGCAGCTTAGTCGGGGGGAGAGCTGAAGCTTTCTTT.

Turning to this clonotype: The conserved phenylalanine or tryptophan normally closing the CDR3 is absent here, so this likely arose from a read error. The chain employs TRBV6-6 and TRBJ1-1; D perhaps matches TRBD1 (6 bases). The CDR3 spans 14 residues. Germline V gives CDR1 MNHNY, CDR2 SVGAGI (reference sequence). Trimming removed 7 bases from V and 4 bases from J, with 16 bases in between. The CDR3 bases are TGTGCCAGCAAAAAGGGGGAAGGAGGCACTGAAGCTTTCGTT. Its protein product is CASKKGEGGTEAFV.

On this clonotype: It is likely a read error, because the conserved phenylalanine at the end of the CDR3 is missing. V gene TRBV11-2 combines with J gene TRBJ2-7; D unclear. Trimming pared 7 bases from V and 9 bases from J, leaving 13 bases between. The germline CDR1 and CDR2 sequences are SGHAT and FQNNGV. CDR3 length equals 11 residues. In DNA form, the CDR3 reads TGTGCCAGCAACCACTCCCACCGGCAGTACCTC. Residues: CASNHSHRQYL.

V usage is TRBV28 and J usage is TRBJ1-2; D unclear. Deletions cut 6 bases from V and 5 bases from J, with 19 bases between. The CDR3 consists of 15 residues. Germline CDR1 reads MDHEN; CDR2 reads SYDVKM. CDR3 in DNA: TGTGCCAGCAGGGATACACTGGGAAGGAGTTATGGCTACACCTTC. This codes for CASRDTLGRSYGYTF.